Presented here are 19 T cell receptor beta chains from one specimen sequenced in a study of T cell responses to AZD1222 COVID-19 vaccine. TCRdb keeps only in-frame clones here, not all; method: immunoSEQ multiplex PCR. This table has over 100,000 clones, roughly 93% appearing once. Sample: peripheral blood, taken 28 days after the second AZD1222 dose. The receptors shown here come from an adult who received the AZD1222 COVID-19 vaccine.

The chain couples TRBV10-2 to TRBJ2-4; 10 positions match TRBD2. CDR3 length: 15 residues. V gave up 7 bases and J gave up 3 bases; unmatched junction bases: 6. Per germline, CDR1 WSHSY and CDR2 SAAADI. The CDR3 DNA follows: TGCGCCAGCAAGGCTAGCGGGAGTGACAAAAACATTCAGTACTTC. Translating gives CASKASGSDKNIQYF.

The V call is TRBV30, the J call TRBJ1-6; D gene uncertain. Germline V gene data show CDR1 as GTSNPN and CDR2 as SVGIG (reference sequence). V lost 1 base to trimming and J lost 7 bases, with 11 bases between them. This CDR3 has 14 residues. CDR3: CAWSEGYRNSPLHF. The CDR3 nucleotides are TGTGCCTGGAGTGAAGGGTATAGAAATTCACCCCTCCACTTT.

This chain connects TRBV9 to TRBJ2-1; D is unclear. Germline CDR1 reads SGDLS; CDR2 reads YYNGEE. CDR3 length: 14 residues. V was clipped by 3 bases and J by 6 bases, with 13 bases between them. The CDR3, as DNA: TGTGCCAGCAGCGCAAGCGACTGGGGCAATGAGCAGTTCTTC. It is translated as CASSASDWGNEQFF.

The V and J genes are TRBV19 and TRBJ2-3, with TRBD1 identical over 9 bases. CDR1 is LNHDA and CDR2 is SQIVND in the germline V gene (reference sequence). Trimming cost V 3 bases and J 5 bases; bases outside gene matches: 6. The CDR3 loop spans 15 amino acids. The DNA of the CDR3 is TGTGCCAGTAGTATTACAGGGGGCGCGGGAGATACGCAGTATTTT. This sequence encodes CASSITGGAGDTQYF. The full variable domain, with the rest looked up from reference TRBV19 and TRBJ2-3, is DGGITQSPKYLFRKEGQNVTLSCEQNLNHDAMYWYRQDPGQGLRLIYYSQIVNDFQKGDIAEGYSVSREKKESFPLTVTSAQKNPTAFYLCASSITGGAGDTQYFGPGTRLTVL.

The V and J genes are TRBV5-4 and TRBJ2-7; 7 bases are a match to TRBD2. CDR3 length: 12 residues. The germline V gene encodes CDR1 SGHNT and CDR2 YYREEE (reference sequence). With 4 bases clipped from V and 4 bases from J, the junction kept 2 bases outside the gene matches. The DNA for the CDR3 is TGTGCCAGCAGCGATAGCGGGTACGAGCAGTACTTC. Translation: CASSDSGYEQYF.

This sequence joins TRBV29-1 and TRBJ1-2; a possible D gene is TRBD1 (6 bases). Germline values: CDR1 SQVTM, CDR2 ANQGSEA. The CDR3 is made up of 11 amino acids. Trimming left V 7 bases short and J 6 bases short, with 12 bases between. In DNA, the CDR3 is TGCAGCGGTGACGGGGGCGATGGCTACACCTTC. Encoded protein: CSGDGGDGYTF.

CDR3 sequence: CASTKTGVEYGYTF. CDR3 sequence (DNA): TGTGCCAGCACCAAGACAGGGGTTGAATATGGCTACACCTTC. V and J are TRBV2 and TRBJ1-2, with 8 bases aligning to TRBD1. The V and J ends lost 7 bases and 5 bases, in that order; junction bases with no gene match: 9. The CDR3 runs 14 residues. Germline CDR1 is SNHLY and CDR2 is FYNNEI. The full variable domain, in which reference TRBV2 and TRBJ1-2 provide the parts outside the CDR3, is EPEVTQTPSHQVTQMGQEVILRCVPISNHLYFYWYRQILGQKVEFLVSFYNNEISEKSEIFDDQFSVERPDGSNFTLKIRSTKLEDSAMYFCASTKTGVEYGYTFGSGTRLTVV.

This rearrangement joins TRBV11-3 to TRBJ1-1; no reliable D call. This CDR3 has 16 amino acids. Germline CDR1 SGHNT, CDR2 YENEEA. Trimming shortened V by 1 base and J by 1 base, and 13 bases separated the two germline ends. The CDR3 DNA reads TGTGCCAGCAGCTTAGGGGCCAGAGGAGAGAACACTGAAGCTTTCTTT. Residues: CASSLGARGENTEAFF. The full variable domain, with the rest looked up from reference TRBV11-3 and TRBJ1-1, is EAGVVQSPRYKIIEKKQPVAFWCNPISGHNTLYWYLQNLGQGPELLIRYENEEAVDDSQLPKDRFSAERLKGVDSTLKIQPAELGDSAVYLCASSLGARGENTEAFFGQGTRLTVV.

This sequence joins TRBV24-1 and TRBJ2-6, with unresolved D. Germline assignment: CDR1 KGHDR and CDR2 SFDVKD. The CDR3 length is 16 residues. Trimming left V 5 bases short and J 2 bases short, with 12 bases between. CDR3 coding DNA: TGTGCCACCAGTGGTCCAGACCGTACTGGGGCCAACGTCCTGACTTTC. Encoded protein: CATSGPDRTGANVLTF.

The genes are TRBV5-1 and TRBJ1-6; a weak D match, TRBD1 (6 bases). Germline V gene sequence: CDR1 SGHRS, CDR2 YFSETQ. V lost 2 bases, J lost 9 bases, and 12 bases lay in between. The CDR3 length is 14 residues. CDR3 sequence: CASSFRTDSSPLHF. The CDR3 nucleotides read TGCGCCAGCAGCTTTAGGACAGACAGTTCACCCCTCCACTTT.

Concerning this clone itself: This specimen includes other DNA sequences encoding the same CDR3. The DNA for the CDR3 is TGCGCCAGCAGCTTGTCTAGGGCAGATGAAAAACTGTTTTTT. Protein sequence: CASSLSRADEKLFF. The J gene is TRBJ1-4, the V gene TRBV5-1, with unresolved D. V lost 1 base and J 6 bases, leaving 10 bases between the germline ends. CDR3 length equals 14 residues. Germline V gene sequence: CDR1 SGHRS, CDR2 YFSETQ.

V usage is TRBV28 and J usage is TRBJ1-2; no reliable D call. Per germline, CDR1 MDHEN and CDR2 SYDVKM. Trimming left V 3 bases short and J 4 bases short, with 12 bases between. The CDR3 sequence is 14 residues long. This CDR3 reads CASSFGRPPYGYTF. The CDR3 DNA is TGTGCCAGCAGTTTTGGCAGGCCGCCCTATGGCTACACCTTC.

V usage is TRBV7-9 and J usage is TRBJ1-4, with D possibly TRBD1 on 6 matching bases. In germline, CDR1 is SEHNR, CDR2 FQNEAQ (reference sequence). This CDR3 contains 16 residues. V lost 2 bases and J 3 bases, leaving 13 bases between the germline ends. This chain's CDR3 is CASSLRVSGANEKLFF. DNA for the CDR3: TGTGCCAGCAGCTTACGGGTTTCAGGGGCTAATGAAAAACTGTTTTTT.

The chain couples TRBV11-3 to TRBJ2-3; TRBD2 might be the D (5 bases). V was cut by 5 bases and J by 6 bases, with 15 bases left in between. The CDR3 is 14 amino acids. Germline V gene data show CDR1 as SGHNT and CDR2 as YENEEA. The CDR3 DNA sequence: TGTGCCAGCAGCCTGGACTGGACGGCGGATACGCAGTATTTT. Its protein is CASSLDWTADTQYF.

The chain carries TRBV2 and TRBJ2-3, with 8 bases that match TRBD1. The length of the CDR3 is 15 residues. Germline CDR1 reads SNHLY; CDR2 reads FYNNEI. Trimming cost V 7 bases and J 2 bases; bases outside gene matches: 8. CDR3 amino acids: CASNRDRRNTDTQYF. The DNA for the CDR3 is TGTGCCAGCAACCGGGACAGGAGGAACACAGATACGCAGTATTTT.

The chain recombines TRBV28 with TRBJ2-1; 7 positions match TRBD2. J lost 7 bases, V lost 6 bases, and 9 bases had no gene match. The germline V gene has CDR1 MDHEN and CDR2 SYDVKM. The CDR3 spans 14 residues. CDR3 nucleotides: TGTGCCAGCAGGGAGGCGGGAGTTAGGAATGAGCAGTTCTTC. This codes for CASREAGVRNEQFF.

The chain is built from TRBV7-2 and TRBJ1-5; 7 bases match TRBD1. V gave up 5 bases and J gave up 5 bases; unmatched junction bases: 3. Per germline, CDR1 SGHTA and CDR2 FQGNSA. The CDR3 runs 13 residues. The DNA of the CDR3 is TGTGCCAGCAGCATCAGGGGGGATCAGCCCCAGCATTTT. This translates into CASSIRGDQPQHF.

The chain carries TRBV4-1 and TRBJ2-3; TRBD1 agrees at 10 bases. Germline CDR1 reads MGHRA; CDR2 reads YSYEKL. With 0 bases clipped from V and 4 bases from J, the junction kept 4 bases outside the gene matches. The CDR3 consists of 16 residues. The CDR3 spells CASSQEKTGGADTQYF. The CDR3 DNA is TGCGCCAGCAGCCAAGAGAAGACAGGGGGCGCAGATACGCAGTATTTT.

This clone occurred a few times. This sample includes further DNA sequences coding for the same CDR3. The chain has TRBV6-5 and TRBJ2-1, with 7 bases aligning to TRBD2. Germline trimming cut 6 bases from V and 0 bases from J; bases unmatched to any gene: 5. From germline, CDR1 is MNHEY and CDR2 SVGAGI. This CDR3 has 15 amino acids. The CDR3 spells CASSYGRSSYNEQFF. In DNA, the CDR3 is TGTGCCAGCAGCTACGGGAGGTCCTCCTACAATGAGCAGTTCTTC.